Each of the 8 T cell receptor beta chains below was sequenced from the same sample in a study of T cell responses to AZD1222 COVID-19 vaccine. Method: immunoSEQ multiplex PCR; TCRdb's copy keeps in-frame clones and lacks some. The table lists about 89,000 clones, about nine tenths of them singletons. The input for sequencing was peripheral blood, taken 28 days after the second AZD1222 dose. The receptors derive from an adult who received the AZD1222 COVID-19 vaccine.

V is TRBV11-1 and J is TRBJ2-5; 7 bases are shared with TRBD1. Germline V gene data show CDR1 as SGHAT and CDR2 as FQDESV (reference sequence). V shed 5 bases, J shed 2 bases, and the junction held 2 bases outside the gene matches. The CDR3 has 13 amino acids. CDR3 DNA sequence: TGTGCCAGCAGCCCGGGACAGCAAGAGACCCAGTACTTC. It encodes CASSPGQQETQYF.

The chain joins TRBV20-1 to TRBJ2-7; D is ambiguous. Trimming took 4 bases from V and 0 from J, leaving 10 bases between them. The CDR3 consists of 13 residues. CDR1 DFQATT and CDR2 SNEGSKA come from the germline V gene (reference sequence). CDR3 sequence reads: CSANDGSSYEQYF. Written as DNA, the CDR3 is TGCAGTGCTAATGATGGCAGCTCCTACGAGCAGTACTTC.

This sequence joins TRBV19 and TRBJ2-5, with a tentative D call TRBD2 (6 bases). The ends were cut back, 5 bases at V and 2 bases at J, with 12 bases in the middle. The CDR3 is 14 residues long. Germline V gives CDR1 LNHDA, CDR2 SQIVND (reference sequence). CDR3 DNA: TGTGCCAGTAGTCCCCGGGACTGGCAAGAGACCCAGTACTTC. It codes for CASSPRDWQETQYF.

This sequence joins TRBV24-1 and TRBJ2-3; 8 bases are shared with TRBD2. In germline, CDR1 is KGHDR, CDR2 SFDVKD. Trimming removed 2 bases from V and 4 bases from J; junction bases left unmatched: 7. The CDR3 contains 16 residues. CDR3 sequence (DNA): TGTGCCACCAGTGATTATAAGCGGGAGTCCCCAGATACGCAGTATTTT. This sequence encodes CATSDYKRESPDTQYF.

V gene TRBV4-1 combines with J gene TRBJ1-5; no clear D gene. Trimming shortened V by 1 base and J by 3 bases, and 10 bases separated the two germline ends. The CDR3 is 15 residues long. Germline V gives CDR1 MGHRA, CDR2 YSYEKL. CDR3 protein: CASSQADISNQPQHF. CDR3 DNA sequence: TGCGCCAGCAGCCAAGCTGACATATCCAATCAGCCCCAGCATTTT.

In this sample, this clone turned up a few times. The V call is TRBV24-1, the J call TRBJ2-2; either TRBD1 or TRBD2 may fit D (5 bases each). V was clipped by 3 bases and J by 1 base, with 11 bases between them. Germline CDR1 KGHDR, CDR2 SFDVKD. The CDR3 runs 16 residues. CDR3 residues: CATSDRDAWNTGELFF. In DNA, the CDR3 is TGTGCCACCAGTGATAGGGACGCCTGGAACACCGGGGAGCTGTTTTTT.

The genes are TRBV5-4 and TRBJ2-7; 7 bases line up with TRBD2. The germline CDR1 and CDR2 sequences are SGHNT and YYREEE (reference sequence). The V segment lost 10 bases and the J segment 1 base; nucleotides outside the gene matches: 8. This CDR3 spans 13 amino acids. The DNA of the CDR3 is TGTGCCTGGAGCGGGGTTTCGTCCTACGAGCAGTACTTC. Amino acids: CAWSGVSSYEQYF. The variable domain in full, completed from reference TRBV5-4 and TRBJ2-7, reads ETGVTQSPTHLIKTRGQQVTLRCSSQSGHNTVSWYQQALGQGPQFIFQYYREEENGRGNFPPRFSGLQFPNYSSELNVNALELDDSALYLCAWSGVSSYEQYFGPGTRLTVT.

CDR3 protein: CASSHPTGSRGYTF. The CDR3 region has the DNA TGTGCCAGCAGCCACCCGACAGGTTCCCGTGGCTACACCTTC. V is TRBV5-5 and J is TRBJ1-2, with TRBD1 as a possible D gene (6 bases). CDR3 length: 14 residues. Germline V lookup: CDR1 SGHKS, CDR2 YYEKEE (reference sequence). Trimming removed 4 bases from V and 7 bases from J, with 17 bases in between.